The 11 T cell receptor beta chains reported below all come from one sample, sequenced in a study of shared clonotypes between healthy human individuals. CD45RO-negative cells were positively selected for CCR7, leaving out terminally differentiated effector memory CD45RA+ cells. Assay: immunoSEQ multiplex PCR; the TCRdb copy retains only in-frame clones and omits some. This table has some 600,000 clones, 90% to 97% appearing once. Material for sequencing was naive CD8+ T cells sorted from blood. Receptors originate from a woman aged 25-40 years in good health.

Here the CDR3 reads CASSLGQAPPYEQYF. The CDR3 coding sequence is TGTGCCAGCAGCTTGGGGCAGGCCCCGCCCTACGAGCAGTACTTC. The chain links TRBV7-9 to TRBJ2-7, with a possible D match to TRBD1 (5 bases). The germline gives CDR1 SEHNR, CDR2 FQNEAQ (reference sequence). The CDR3 contains 15 residues. The V end was cut by 3 bases, the J end by 2 bases, with 14 bases between.

The chain employs TRBV10-2 and TRBJ2-1, with D uncertain. The length of the CDR3 is 15 residues. Germline lookup yields CDR1 WSHSY and CDR2 SAAADI. V was trimmed by 1 base and J by 4 bases, leaving 11 bases between them. This CDR3 reads CASSELSSRYNEQFF. The CDR3 DNA reads TGCGCCAGCAGTGAGTTGAGTAGCCGGTACAATGAGCAGTTCTTC.

This chain connects TRBV28 to TRBJ2-7; 10 nucleotides agree with TRBD2. Trimming at V came to 4 bases and at J to 2 bases, leaving 14 bases not matched to a gene. The CDR3 has 18 amino acids. CDR1 MDHEN and CDR2 SYDVKM come from the germline V gene. CDR3 DNA sequence: TGTGCCAGCAGTTCCCACCTCCCCGCTAGCGGGAGACCCTACGAGCAGTACTTC. Its translation: CASSSHLPASGRPYEQYF.

This clone was recorded only once. The chain recombines TRBV4-1 with TRBJ2-1; the match to TRBD1 covers 12 bases. The length of the CDR3 is 15 residues. J gave up 7 bases and V 4 bases, and 5 bases lay outside the gene matches. Per the germline V gene, CDR1 is MGHRA and CDR2 is YSYEKL. The CDR3, as DNA: TGCGCCAGCAGCCGCGGGACAGGGGGCGGGAATGAGCAGTTCTTC. Protein: CASSRGTGGGNEQFF.

The gene calls are TRBV13 and TRBJ2-7; 12 bases map to TRBD1. V trimming: 5 bases; J trimming: 8 bases; junction bases outside the gene matches: 7. This CDR3 contains 14 residues. Per the germline V gene, CDR1 is PRHDT and CDR2 is FYEKMQ (reference sequence). CDR3 in DNA: TGTGCCAGCAGCCATGGGACAGGGGGCTCGAAGCAGTACTTC. Its protein product is CASSHGTGGSKQYF.

The V and J genes are TRBV7-9 and TRBJ2-1; D unresolved. This CDR3 has 14 residues. Germline-derived CDR1 and CDR2 are SEHNR and FQNEAQ (reference sequence). Trimming removed 5 bases from V and 6 bases from J, with 14 bases in between. The CDR3 is CASSTDLGGNEQFF. The CDR3 DNA follows: TGTGCCAGCAGCACAGACCTTGGCGGCAATGAGCAGTTCTTC.

This sequence joins TRBV28 and TRBJ2-5, with D possibly matching TRBD2 (6 bases). There are 16 residues in the CDR3. Between the trimmed V and J ends, which lost 5 bases and 5 bases, there was a span of 21 bases. The germline V gene has CDR1 MDHEN and CDR2 SYDVKM. CDR3 sequence: CASSPWTGDIEETQYF. CDR3 DNA: TGTGCCAGCAGTCCTTGGACGGGAGACATCGAGGAGACCCAGTACTTC.

This clone was found once. This chain links TRBV2 with TRBJ1-2; TRBD1 matches 10 bases. Germline trimming cut 6 bases from V and 3 bases from J; bases unmatched to any gene: 4. The germline V gene has CDR1 SNHLY and CDR2 FYNNEI. The CDR3 runs to 14 residues. CDR3 loop: CASRTGTGDYGYTF. In DNA, the CDR3 is TGTGCCAGCAGGACGGGGACAGGGGACTATGGCTACACCTTC.

V is TRBV28 and J is TRBJ2-7; D unclear. Germline lookup yields CDR1 MDHEN and CDR2 SYDVKM. V was cut by 5 bases and J by 5 bases, with 13 bases left in between. The CDR3 loop spans 13 amino acids. CDR3 residues: CASSPPLRNEQYF. For the CDR3, the DNA is TGTGCCAGCAGTCCTCCTCTTCGTAACGAGCAGTACTTC.

This chain connects TRBV6-1 to TRBJ2-7; D is perhaps TRBD2 (7 bases). Germline CDR1 reads MNHNS; CDR2 reads SASEGT. CDR3 length equals 14 residues. V lost 6 bases, J lost 0 bases, and 12 bases lay in between. In DNA, the CDR3 is TGTGCCAGCAGGGGGGGGGACATCTCCTACGAGCAGTACTTC. The encoded protein is CASRGGDISYEQYF.

The chain combines TRBV28 with TRBJ2-3; D may match TRBD1 or TRBD2 (5 bases each). The CDR3 totals 17 residues. Germline V gives CDR1 MDHEN, CDR2 SYDVKM. The germline V and J ends were trimmed by 3 bases and 5 bases, with 21 bases remaining between them. The CDR3 region is CASSLGLRGSDIDTQYF. CDR3 in DNA: TGTGCCAGCAGTTTGGGATTGAGGGGTTCGGACATAGATACGCAGTATTTT.